This TCR beta chain came from a study of early T cells in non-severe SARS-CoV-2 infection. On the study more broadly: The authors sequenced bulk RNA from unsorted whole blood, leaving chains unpaired.

With regard to this clonotype: The antigen is not known.

The CDR3 loop spans 13 amino acids. CDR1 is KGHSH, CDR2 LQKENI, per germline. V was clipped by 3 bases and J by 8 bases, with 13 bases between them. Study results and limitations: A preference for anti-spike CD8 responses marked VDJdb matching, which missed private and CD4 specificities.

Unique molecular identifiers (one per individual cDNA molecule) were attached. TCRdb reprocessed the 5' RACE reads with MiXCR, giving one entry per CDR3 protein. The repertoire holds about 75,000 distinct CDR3 sequences, with about 10% as singletons. This receptor was identified in an adult who was a healthcare worker with PCR-confirmed SARS-CoV-2 infection or an uninfected control (not recorded which). Sequencing used whole blood, obtained at baseline. This chain uses TRBV18 with TRBJ1-2; D might be TRBD1 (6 bases). CDR3 DNA sequence: TGTGCCAGCTCACCCCAGGGGAATCACGGCTACACCTTC. It codes for CASSPQGNHGYTF.